The T cell receptor (beta chain) under discussion was sequenced for a study of T cells in Graves' hyperthyroidism and ophthalmopathy (dated by TCRdb to 2018 to 2020). Concerning the study at large: Peripheral blood was collected at initial diagnosis, before any treatment. A discovery cohort of about 95 patients, roughly 45 with Graves' ophthalmopathy and more than 55 with stable Graves' hyperthyroidism, was used to find distinguishing TCR V-J signatures. Prospective prediction of ophthalmopathy was tested in an independent validation cohort consisting of 18 hyperthyroidism patients and around 16 patients who later progressed to ophthalmopathy. The 100 discovery patients were divided at random into training and test sets in a 7:3 ratio. In addition, the study compared T-cell repertoires in thyroid tissue and in blood from several Graves' hyperthyroidism patients. Once sampling was done, hyperthyroidism patients were given methimazole at a starting dose of 30 mg daily, whereas ophthalmopathy patients were given high-dose intravenous methylprednisolone. The paper describes TCR Vbeta CDR3 sequencing of 120 to 150 peripheral blood samples, made up of around 41 ophthalmopathy patients, around 78 hyperthyroidism patients and some 17 progressor patients.

Ophthalmopathy patients had moderately to severely active disease, with a Clinical Activity Score of 3 or more, a NOSPECS grade of 4 or more, and a disease duration of less than 3 months. Exclusion was applied to patients with uncontrolled infections, other autoimmune diseases, pregnancy or lactation. Clinical symptoms, serum thyroxine and TRAb, thyroid ultrasound, and orbital computed tomography formed the basis for the diagnoses. PBMCs were separated from roughly 10 ml of fresh peripheral blood using Ficoll-Paque density gradient centrifugation. Trizol reagent was used to extract total RNA, and RNA quality was then checked on an Agilent 2100 Bioanalyzer. Of note for this clonotype: Its specific antigen is unknown. The input lacks base qualities; no much larger clone sits a single base away.

As encoded in the germline V gene, CDR1 is SGHVS while CDR2 is FNYEAQ. At the junction V is shortened by 3 bases and J by 1 base, with 10 bases in between. The CDR3 spans 15 residues, from the cysteine through the phenylalanine. Only the CDR3 part of the read is kept: 45 bases, read in frame from the first base. The TCR beta CDR3 regions were amplified from the RNA transcripts. A first-round RT-PCR of the TCR CDR3 used the HTBI primer set with the Qiagen OneStep RT-PCR kit. Libraries were constructed in a second round of multiplex PCR, after which size selection and purification were carried out. The libraries were sequenced on an Illumina HiSeq2000 using paired-end 100 bp reads. In the paper's pipeline: SOAPnuke was used to process the raw data, with reads discarded if the reads contained adapters or uncalled bases, had a mean Phred below 15, or lacked an exact constant-primer or identifier match. High-quality paired reads were merged with COPE v1.2.5, and unique nucleotide sequences were defined as clonotypes. MiTCR v1.1 was used to align the clonotypes against IMGT TRBV, TRBD and TRBJ reference segments. Only V-J combinations with frequency above 0.0001, covering approximately 99% of repertoires, were analysed. A TCS score was defined as the ratio between F50 (clonal expansion) and ExV (chaos), using BLOSUM62-based TCRdist between CDR3 peptides within each V-J. Welch's t-statistics and random forest reduced fewer than 550 V-J features to 10 to 15, which were used in a naive Bayes classifier (R e1071). TCRdb trimmed public reads at Q25 via fastp, called clones via MiXCR and kept in-frame beta chains. When rows share a CDR3 protein, they turn into one entry using the most common DNA and genes. TCRdb's processing, not the authors', yielded these V and J calls. In this sample the table shows about 530,000 distinct CDR3 sequences, roughly 18% of which occur a single time. The ten largest clones add up to 17% of the sample.

The paper's findings and limits, for the study overall: Most expanded thyroid clonotypes (frequency above 0.001) were also found in blood, which suggests that blood repertoires may mirror thyroid immune responses. A 13 V-J signature model separated ophthalmopathy from stable hyperthyroidism, with around 88% sensitivity and 81.08% specificity in cross-validation and 80%/75% in testing. In validation, the model predicted progression to ophthalmopathy with roughly 70% sensitivity and 72% to 75% specificity, a median of about six months before onset. No statistical method was used to fix the sample size in advance, and group allocation was not hidden from the investigators.

The clonotype originates from a woman between 18 and 29 years old with Graves' ophthalmopathy. Source material: blood. The V gene is TRBV7-6 and the J gene is TRBJ1-3, with the D gene not confidently named. The CDR3 corresponds to CASSFTDGSGNTIYF. The DNA sequence follows: TGTGCCAGCAGCTTTACTGACGGATCTGGAAACACCATATATTTT. With the portions outside the CDR3 filled from the reference TRBV7-6 and TRBJ1-3 genes, the complete variable region becomes GAGVSQSPRYKVTKRGQDVALRCDPISGHVSLYWYRQALGQGPEFLTYFNYEAQQDKSGLPNDRFSAERPEGSISTLTIQRTEQRDSAMYRCASSFTDGSGNTIYFGEGSWLTVV.